The 11 T cell receptor beta chains given below trace back to one sample, sequenced in a study of shared clonotypes between healthy human individuals. Sequencing was performed with immunoSEQ multiplex PCR; in TCRdb, only in-frame clones are kept and a portion is missing. The data contain 2 million to 2.5 million clones, roughly 93% of them singletons. The sample taken for sequencing was naive CD4+ T cells from PBMCs. The subset was: CD45RA+ positively selected. The receptor source for this set is a young man in good health. Some clones in this sample may be carry-over from other donors' samples.

This chain links TRBV11-2 with TRBJ1-1; no definite D call. This CDR3 region has 16 residues. Germline V gives CDR1 SGHAT, CDR2 FQNNGV. V lost 5 bases and J lost 5, with 21 bases in between. The CDR3 protein is CASSLPLGVGRTEAFF. For the CDR3, the DNA is TGTGCCAGCAGCCTTCCCCTTGGGGTGGGTAGGACTGAAGCTTTCTTT.

The genes are TRBV28 and TRBJ2-1; 12 bases match TRBD2. The CDR3 has 23 residues. V gave up 4 bases and J gave up 4 bases; unmatched junction bases: 26. Germline CDR1 reads MDHEN; CDR2 reads SYDVKM. This CDR3 reads CASSYPVPGLAGSNTPKYNEQFF. CDR3 in DNA: TGTGCCAGCAGTTACCCGGTTCCGGGACTAGCGGGTAGTAATACGCCGAAATACAATGAGCAGTTCTTC.

This clone occurred a few times. This sequence joins TRBV2 and TRBJ2-5, with 8 positions matching TRBD1. V shed 10 bases, J shed 1 base, and the junction held 11 bases outside the gene matches. Germline CDR1 SNHLY, CDR2 FYNNEI. This CDR3 is 15 amino acids long. The CDR3 is CATKGGQALQETQYF. The CDR3 DNA is TGTGCCACCAAAGGGGGACAGGCACTCCAAGAGACCCAGTACTTC.

The chain uses TRBV11-3 and TRBJ2-3; 13 bases match TRBD2. Germline trimming cut 3 bases from V and 5 bases from J; bases unmatched to any gene: 5. The CDR3 is made up of 16 amino acids. Germline V gene lookup returns CDR1 SGHNT and CDR2 YENEEA. The CDR3: CASSLRTSGSRDTQYF. For the CDR3, the DNA is TGTGCCAGCAGCTTGAGGACTAGCGGGAGTAGAGATACGCAGTATTTT.

The gene calls are TRBV19 and TRBJ2-7; 11 bases are a match to TRBD2. Germline V lookup: CDR1 LNHDA, CDR2 SQIVND (reference sequence). The CDR3 is 18 residues long. Unmatched junction bases numbered 9, after V lost 2 bases and J lost 0 bases. The DNA of the CDR3 is TGTGCCAGTAGTATAAGGCGGTTAGCGGGAGGGCCCTCCTACGAGCAGTACTTC. Amino acids: CASSIRRLAGGPSYEQYF.

The chain is built from TRBV27 and TRBJ2-3; 8 nucleotides agree with TRBD1. Per the germline V gene, CDR1 is MNHEY and CDR2 is SMNVEV (reference sequence). J was trimmed by 2 bases and V by 4 bases; bases with no gene match: 5. The CDR3 is 15 amino acids. CDR3: CASSSRQGYTDTQYF. The CDR3 coding sequence is TGTGCCAGCAGTTCGAGACAGGGGTACACAGATACGCAGTATTTT.

The chain employs TRBV7-9 and TRBJ2-5; D not resolved. The CDR3 consists of 14 residues. Germline CDR1 is SEHNR and CDR2 is FQNEAQ (reference sequence). Trimming cost V 4 bases and J 5 bases, with 14 bases left between them. For the CDR3, the DNA is TGTGCCAGCAGCTCCACACTACTGGGGGAGACCCAGTACTTC. Residues: CASSSTLLGETQYF.

CDR3 coding DNA: TGCGCCAGCAGCTTACTAGCGGGAGGCGTCTCCTACGAGCAGTACTTC. Translating gives CASSLLAGGVSYEQYF. The chain couples TRBV5-1 to TRBJ2-7; 12 nucleotides agree with TRBD2. V dropped 2 bases and J dropped 0; count of bases not matched to a gene: 3. The CDR3 has 16 amino acids. Germline assignment: CDR1 SGHRS and CDR2 YFSETQ.

This clone was seen just once. The genes are TRBV2 and TRBJ1-2; D is unresolved. CDR1 is SNHLY and CDR2 is FYNNEI in the germline V gene. V was cut by 1 base and J by 14 bases, with 14 bases left in between. CDR3 size: 12 residues. The CDR3 loop is CASSEERNFGTF. Written as DNA, the CDR3 is TGTGCCAGCAGTGAAGAGCGCAATTTCGGGACCTTC.

The J gene is TRBJ2-5, the V gene TRBV9, with D possibly matching TRBD1 (6 bases). Looked up from germline, CDR1 is SGDLS and CDR2 is YYNGEE. The CDR3 consists of 17 residues. With 4 bases removed from V and 2 bases from J, the gap between germline ends came to 21 bases. The CDR3 nucleotides read TGTGCCAGCAGCCAGGGGAGTGAGGGGAGCGCACAAGAGACCCAGTACTTC. Translation: CASSQGSEGSAQETQYF. Complete variable domain (other parts from reference TRBV9 and TRBJ2-5): DSGVTQTPKHLITATGQRVTLRCSPRSGDLSVYWYQQSLDQGLQFLIQYYNGEERAKGNILERFSAQQFPDLHSELNLSSLELGDSALYFCASSQGSEGSAQETQYFGPGTRLLVL.

This clone was picked up one time. This sequence joins TRBV7-8 and TRBJ2-3; TRBD2 might be the D (6 bases). This CDR3 spans 15 amino acids. The V end lost 1 base, the J end lost 0 bases, and 8 bases lay between the germline ends. CDR1 is SGHVS and CDR2 is FQNEAQ in the germline V gene. CDR3 sequence: CASSLVGTSTDTQYF. The DNA of the CDR3 is TGTGCCAGCAGCTTAGTTGGGACTAGCACAGATACGCAGTATTTT.